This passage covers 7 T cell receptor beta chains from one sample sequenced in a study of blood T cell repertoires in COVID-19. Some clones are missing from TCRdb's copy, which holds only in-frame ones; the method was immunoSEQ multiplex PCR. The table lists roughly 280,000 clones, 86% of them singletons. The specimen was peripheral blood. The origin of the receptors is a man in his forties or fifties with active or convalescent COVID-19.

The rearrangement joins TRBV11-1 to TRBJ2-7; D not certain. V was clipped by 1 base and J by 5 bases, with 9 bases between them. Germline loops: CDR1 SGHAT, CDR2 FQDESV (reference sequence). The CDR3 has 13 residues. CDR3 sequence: CASSLGGTNEQYF. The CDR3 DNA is TGTGCCAGCAGCTTAGGCGGTACGAACGAGCAGTACTTC. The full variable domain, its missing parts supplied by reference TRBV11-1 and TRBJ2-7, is EAEVAQSPRYKITEKSQAVAFWCDPISGHATLYWYRQILGQGPELLVQFQDESVVDDSQLPKDRFSAERLKGVDSTLKIQPAELGDSAMYLCASSLGGTNEQYFGPGTRLTVT.

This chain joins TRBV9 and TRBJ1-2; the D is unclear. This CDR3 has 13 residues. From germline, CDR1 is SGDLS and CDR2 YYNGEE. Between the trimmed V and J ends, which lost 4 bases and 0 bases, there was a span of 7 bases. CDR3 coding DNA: TGTGCCAGCAGCCCAACAACTAACTATGGCTACACCTTC. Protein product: CASSPTTNYGYTF.

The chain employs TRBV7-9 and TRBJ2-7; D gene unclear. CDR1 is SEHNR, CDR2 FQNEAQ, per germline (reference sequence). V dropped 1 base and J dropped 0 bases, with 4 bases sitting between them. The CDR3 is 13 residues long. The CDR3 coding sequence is TGTGCCAGCAGCTTAGGGCCCTCCTACGAGCAGTACTTC. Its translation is CASSLGPSYEQYF. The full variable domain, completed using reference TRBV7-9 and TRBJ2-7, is DTGVSQNPRHKITKRGQNVTFRCDPISEHNRLYWYRQTLGQGPEFLTYFQNEAQLEKSRLLSDRFSAERPKGSFSTLEIQRTEQGDSAMYLCASSLGPSYEQYFGPGTRLTVT.

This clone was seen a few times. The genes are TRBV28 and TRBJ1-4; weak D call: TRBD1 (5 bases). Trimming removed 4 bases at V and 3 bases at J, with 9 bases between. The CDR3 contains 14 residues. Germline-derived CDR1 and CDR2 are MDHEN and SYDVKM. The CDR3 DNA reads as TGTGCCAGCAGTTCGGCGGGGGCTAATGAAAAACTGTTTTTT. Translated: CASSSAGANEKLFF.

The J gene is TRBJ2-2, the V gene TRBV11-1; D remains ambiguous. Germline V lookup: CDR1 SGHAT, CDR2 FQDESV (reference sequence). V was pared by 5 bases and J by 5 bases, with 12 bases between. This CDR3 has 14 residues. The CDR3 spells CASSLGAVTGELFF. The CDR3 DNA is TGTGCCAGCAGCCTGGGTGCGGTGACCGGGGAGCTGTTTTTT.

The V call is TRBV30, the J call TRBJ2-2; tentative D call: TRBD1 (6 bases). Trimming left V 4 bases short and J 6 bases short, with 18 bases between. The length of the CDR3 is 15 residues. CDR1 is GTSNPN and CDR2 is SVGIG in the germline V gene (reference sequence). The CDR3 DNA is TGTGCCTGGACCGTACGTCTGGGGGCGTCCGGGGAGCTGTTTTTT. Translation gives CAWTVRLGASGELFF. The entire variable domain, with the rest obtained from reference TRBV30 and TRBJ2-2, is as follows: SQTIHQWPATLVQPVGSPLSLECTVEGTSNPNLYWYRQAAGRGLQLLFYSVGIGQISSEVPQNLSASRPQDRQFILSSKKLLLSDSGFYLCAWTVRLGASGELFFGEGSRLTVL.

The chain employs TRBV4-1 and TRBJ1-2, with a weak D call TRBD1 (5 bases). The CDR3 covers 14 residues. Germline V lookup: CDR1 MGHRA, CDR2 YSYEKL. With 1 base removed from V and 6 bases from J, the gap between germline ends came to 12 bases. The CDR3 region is CASSQGWTKDGYTF. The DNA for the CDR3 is TGCGCCAGCAGCCAAGGGTGGACAAAGGATGGCTACACCTTC.